This is a list of T cell receptor beta chains from one sample in a study of cytomegalovirus exposure and HLA in healthy donors. The table came from immunoSEQ multiplex PCR; TCRdb's copy has only in-frame clones and leaves some out. The table lists approximately 150,000 clones, more than 60% of them singletons. Sequenced input: PBMCs. The receptor source for this set is a human donor in good health. CDR3s include the opening cysteine and the closing phenylalanine or tryptophan. D genes are given only for firm matches. Clone sizes are given selectively: once, few, many, or a class where the clone is expanded.

d_gene	v_gene	j_gene	abundance	CDR3nt	CDR3aa
TRBD1	TRBV6-1	TRBJ2-7	once	TGTGCCAGCAATATAGGGACAGTAGGATCCTACGAGCAGTACTTC	CASNIGTVGSYEQYF
TRBD1	TRBV29-1	TRBJ2-3	NA	TGCAGCCCAGGGACAGGGCAAAGCACAGATACGCGGTATTTT	CSPGTGQSTDTRYF
NA	TRBV9	TRBJ2-5	NA	TGTGCCAGCAGCGTAGTAGTAGGGGCGGGGCACCAAGAGACCCAGTACTTC	CASSVVVGAGHQETQYF
NA	TRBV6-5	TRBJ1-1	NA	TGTGCCAGCGCCCTCGATGTCGGGGGCACTGAAGCTTTCTTT	CASALDVGGTEAFF
TRBD2	TRBV9	TRBJ2-1	NA	TGTGCCAGCAGCGTAACTAGCGGGGTCTACAATGAGCAGTTCTTC	CASSVTSGVYNEQFF
NA	TRBV21-1	TRBJ1-1	NA	TGTGCCAGCACAGCGCGGGGGCCCCCATCTGAAGCTTTCTTT	CASTARGPPSEAFF
TRBD1	TRBV20-1	TRBJ1-1	NA	TGCAGTGCGAGACAGGGCACTGAAGCTTTCTTT	CSARQGTEAFF
TRBD1	TRBV7-7	TRBJ2-1	NA	TGTGCTAGCAGCTTGGGACAGGGGAACAATGAGCAGTTCTTC	CASSLGQGNNEQFF
NA	TRBV29-1	TRBJ1-1	NA	TGCAGCGTTGACCGGGGGAACACTGAAGCTTTCTTT	CSVDRGNTEAFF
TRBD2	TRBV7-9	TRBJ2-5	NA	TGTGCCAGCAGCTTATCGGGACTAGCGGGGGTGCGGGAGACCCAGTACTTC	CASSLSGLAGVRETQYF
TRBD1	TRBV19	TRBJ2-2	NA	TGTGCCAGTAGTCGGGACAGGACGAACACCGGGGAGCTGTTTTTT	CASSRDRTNTGELFF
NA	TRBV6-6	TRBJ2-3	once	TGTGCCAGCAGTTACGGGCAGGTTGACACAGATACGCAGTATTTT	CASSYGQVDTDTQYF
TRBD1	TRBV27	TRBJ1-2	NA	TGTGCCAGCAGTTTATCTTCTGGGACAGGGGCCAACTATGGCTACACCTTC	CASSLSSGTGANYGYTF
NA	TRBV19	TRBJ1-1	NA	TGTGCCAGTAGGCGGGCGCAATCCACTGAAGCTTTCTTT	CASRRAQSTEAFF
NA	TRBV6-5	TRBJ1-2	NA	TGTGCCAGCAGTTACGGGAGGGATGGCTACACCTTC	CASSYGRDGYTF
NA	TRBV7-2	TRBJ1-1	few	TGTGCCAGCAGCTCCCCAAGAGGCAGGGCCGCTGTGAACACTGAAGCTTTCTTT	CASSSPRGRAAVNTEAFF
TRBD2	TRBV5-8	TRBJ2-5	NA	TGTGCCAGCAGCAGAGCCGGGACTAGCGCCCTTGAGACCCAGTACTTC	CASSRAGTSALETQYF
NA	TRBV9	TRBJ1-5	NA	TGTGCCAGCAGCGCAGGCACGACAGAGAATCAGCCCCAGCATTTT	CASSAGTTENQPQHF
NA	TRBV6-1	TRBJ1-1	NA	TGTGCCAGCAGTGAAGGGGCAGCCAGATACACTGAAGCTTTCTTT	CASSEGAARYTEAFF
NA	TRBV19	TRBJ1-3	few	TGTGCCAGTAGTATTCGGGGGGCCGCCGGAAACACCATATATTTT	CASSIRGAAGNTIYF
TRBD1	TRBV5-6	TRBJ2-1	NA	TGTGCCAGCAGCGCCGCAGGGGGCGCAGGTGACAATGAGCAGTTCTTC	CASSAAGGAGDNEQFF
TRBD1	TRBV4-3	TRBJ2-7	NA	TGCGCCAGCAGCCAGGGGACAGCGAGCTCCTACGAGCAGTACTTC	CASSQGTASSYEQYF
NA	TRBV6-5	TRBJ2-1	NA	TGTGCCAGCAGTTCCTTGGGGACAAGGGACAATGAGCAGTTCTTC	CASSSLGTRDNEQFF
TRBD1	TRBV6-6	TRBJ2-7	NA	TGTGCCAGCAGTTACTTTAGTGGGGGACAGGGGTTTTTC	CASSYFSGGQGFF
NA	TRBV9	TRBJ1-1	NA	TGTGCCAGCAGCGGCGGGCCTCGCATGAACACTGAAGCTTTCTTT	CASSGGPRMNTEAFF
NA	TRBV7-6	TRBJ1-1	NA	TGTGCCAGCAGCTTAGCCTCCCGGGGAGGGGACACTGAAGCTTTCTTT	CASSLASRGGDTEAFF
NA	TRBV7-2	TRBJ2-2	NA	TGTGCCAGCAGCGTCGGACTAACCGCGAACACCGGGGAGCTGTTTTTT	CASSVGLTANTGELFF
NA	TRBV4-1	TRBJ1-2	NA	TGCGCCAGCAGCCAAGATGACTCAGGGAACTATGGCTACACCTTC	CASSQDDSGNYGYTF
NA	TRBV2	TRBJ1-2	NA	TGTGCCAGTATAGGGGTGCGGATCTATGGCTACACCTTC	CASIGVRIYGYTF
TRBD2	TRBV6-6	TRBJ2-3	NA	TGTGCCAGCAGTTACGAGCGGGGGGGCCCAGATACGCAGTATTTT	CASSYERGGPDTQYF
NA	TRBV4-3	TRBJ1-1	few	TGCGCCAGCAGCCAACCTACACAGGGGAACACTGAAGCTTTCTTT	CASSQPTQGNTEAFF
TRBD1	TRBV5-4	TRBJ1-2	NA	TGTGCCAGCAGCCCGCTACAGGGGAACTATGGCTACACCTTC	CASSPLQGNYGYTF
NA	TRBV7-3	TRBJ2-3	once	TGTGCCAGCAGCGATACAGGGAGCCCAGATACGCAGTATTTT	CASSDTGSPDTQYF
NA	TRBV30	TRBJ1-5	NA	TGTGCCTGGAGTCCCCGACAGATATATCAGCCCCAGCATTTT	CAWSPRQIYQPQHF
NA	TRBV7-2	TRBJ2-2	NA	TGTGCCAGCAGCCCTCTCTTGGGGGCTGGCACCGGGGAGCTGTTTTTT	CASSPLLGAGTGELFF
TRBD2	TRBV6-5	TRBJ2-3	NA	TGTGCCAGCAGTAAGCGGGGTGCAGATACGCAGTATTTT	CASSKRGADTQYF
NA	TRBV2	TRBJ2-3	few	TGTGCCAGCAGTGTCCAACGGGGATACACAGATACGCAGTATTTT	CASSVQRGYTDTQYF